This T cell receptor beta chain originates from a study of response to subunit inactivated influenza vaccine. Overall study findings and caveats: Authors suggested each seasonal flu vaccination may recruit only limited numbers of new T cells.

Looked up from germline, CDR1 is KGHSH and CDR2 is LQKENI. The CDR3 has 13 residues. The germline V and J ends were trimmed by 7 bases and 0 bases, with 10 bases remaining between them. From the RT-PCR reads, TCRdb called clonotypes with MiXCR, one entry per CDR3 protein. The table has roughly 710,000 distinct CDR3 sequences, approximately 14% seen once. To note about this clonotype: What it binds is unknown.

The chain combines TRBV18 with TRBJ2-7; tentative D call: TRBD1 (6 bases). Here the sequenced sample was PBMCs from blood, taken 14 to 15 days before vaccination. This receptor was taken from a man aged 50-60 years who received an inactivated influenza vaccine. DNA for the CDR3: TGTGCCAGCTGGTCGGACAGCTCCTACGAGCAGTACTTC. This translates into CASWSDSSYEQYF.